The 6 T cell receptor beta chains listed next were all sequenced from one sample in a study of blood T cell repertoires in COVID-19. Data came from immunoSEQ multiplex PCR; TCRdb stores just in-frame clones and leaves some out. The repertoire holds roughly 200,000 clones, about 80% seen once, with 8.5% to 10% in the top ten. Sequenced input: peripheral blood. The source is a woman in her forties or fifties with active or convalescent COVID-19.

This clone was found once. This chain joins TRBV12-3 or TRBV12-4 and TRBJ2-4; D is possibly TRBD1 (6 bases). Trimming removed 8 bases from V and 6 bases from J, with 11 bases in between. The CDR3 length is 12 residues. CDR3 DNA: TGTGCCAGCGGGCAGGGGACAAACATTCAGTACTTC. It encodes CASGQGTNIQYF.

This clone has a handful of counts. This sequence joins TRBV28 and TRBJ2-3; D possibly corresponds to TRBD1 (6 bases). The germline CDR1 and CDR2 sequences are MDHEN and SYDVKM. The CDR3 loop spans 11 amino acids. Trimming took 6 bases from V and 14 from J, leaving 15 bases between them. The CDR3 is CASSIGQGTYF. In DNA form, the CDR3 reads TGTGCCAGCAGCATCGGGCAGGGGACGTATTTT.

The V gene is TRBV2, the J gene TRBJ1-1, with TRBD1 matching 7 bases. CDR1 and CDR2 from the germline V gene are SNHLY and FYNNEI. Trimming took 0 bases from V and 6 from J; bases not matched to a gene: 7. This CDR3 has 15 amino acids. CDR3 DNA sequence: TGTGCCAGCAGTGAAGCGCGGTGGCAGGGGGCTGAAGCTTTCTTT. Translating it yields CASSEARWQGAEAFF.

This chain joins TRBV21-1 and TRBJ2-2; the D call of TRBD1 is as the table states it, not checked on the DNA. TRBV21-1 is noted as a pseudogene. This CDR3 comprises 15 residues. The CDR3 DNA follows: TGTGCCAGCAGCAAAGACTCAGGGAAAGTCGGGGAGCTGTTTTTT. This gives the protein CASSKDSGKVGELFF.

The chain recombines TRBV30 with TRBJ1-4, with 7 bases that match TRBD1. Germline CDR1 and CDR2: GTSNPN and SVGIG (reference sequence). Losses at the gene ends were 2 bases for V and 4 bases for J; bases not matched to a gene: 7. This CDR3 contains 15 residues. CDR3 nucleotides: TGTGCCTGGAGTTCCAGGGGGAGCCATAATGAAAAACTGTTTTTT. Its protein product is CAWSSRGSHNEKLFF.

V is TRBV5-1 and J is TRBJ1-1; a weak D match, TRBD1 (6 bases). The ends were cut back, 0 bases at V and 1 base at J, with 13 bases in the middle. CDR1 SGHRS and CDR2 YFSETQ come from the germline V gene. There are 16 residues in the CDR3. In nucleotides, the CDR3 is TGCGCCAGCAGCTTGGGCCTGGGGACACCGAACACTGAAGCTTTCTTT. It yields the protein CASSLGLGTPNTEAFF.